The present T cell receptor (beta chain) was sequenced within a study of T cell changes during pregnancy in multiple sclerosis (dated 2019 in TCRdb). About the full investigation: Changes in the T cell repertoire over the course of pregnancy were examined in this study in women with multiple sclerosis.

With regard to this clone: The antigen it binds to is not known. Base qualities are missing; no much larger clone stands one base away.

Library generation was performed with the immunoSEQ multiplex PCR assay. What TCRdb holds here is the immuneACCESS table cut down to in-frame rearrangements. Part of the clones is not present; checked against another copy, under half of the missing clones reflect an unresolved V gene, and the others are unexplained. The sample table contains about 70,000 clones; only one count was recorded for roughly 94% of them. 0.58% of the sample rests with the top ten. The sample here was peripheral blood, taken in the third trimester of pregnancy. This TCR came from a female donor with multiple sclerosis, enrolled in a pregnancy study.

The CDR3 reads CASSLATGLSPLHF. The DNA sequence is TGTGCCAGCAGCTTAGCGACAGGGCTCTCACCCCTCCACTTT. Recombination connected TRBV7-9 to TRBJ1-6; TRBD1 lines up with 7 middle nucleotides. Germline trimming amounts to 0 bases on V and 10 bases on J, with 3 as the count of junction bases outside the gene matches. Including the terminal cysteine and phenylalanine, the CDR3 comprises 14 residues. Only CDR3 DNA is held: 42 bases, read in frame from base 1. CDR1 and CDR2, looked up from the germline V gene (reference sequence), are SEHNR and FQNEAQ. With all but the CDR3 taken from the reference TRBV7-9 and TRBJ1-6 genes, the full variable domain is: DTGVSQNPRHKITKRGQNVTFRCDPISEHNRLYWYRQTLGQGPEFLTYFQNEAQLEKSRLLSDRFSAERPKGSFSTLEIQRTEQGDSAMYLCASSLATGLSPLHFGNGTRLTVT.